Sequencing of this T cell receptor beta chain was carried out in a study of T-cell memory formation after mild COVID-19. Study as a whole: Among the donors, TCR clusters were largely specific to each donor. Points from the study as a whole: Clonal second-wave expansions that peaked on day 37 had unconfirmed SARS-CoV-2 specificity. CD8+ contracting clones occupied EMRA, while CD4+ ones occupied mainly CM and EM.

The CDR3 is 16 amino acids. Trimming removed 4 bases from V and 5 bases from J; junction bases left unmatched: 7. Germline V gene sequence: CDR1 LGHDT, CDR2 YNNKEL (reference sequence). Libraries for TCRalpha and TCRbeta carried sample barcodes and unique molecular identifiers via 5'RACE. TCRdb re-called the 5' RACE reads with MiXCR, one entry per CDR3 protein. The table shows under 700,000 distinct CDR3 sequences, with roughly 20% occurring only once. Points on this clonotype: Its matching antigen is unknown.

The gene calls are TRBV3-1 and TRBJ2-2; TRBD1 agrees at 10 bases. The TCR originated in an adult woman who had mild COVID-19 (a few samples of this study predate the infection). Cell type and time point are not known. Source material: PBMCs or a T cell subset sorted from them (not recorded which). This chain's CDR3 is CASSRLTGGVTGELFF. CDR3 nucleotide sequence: TGTGCCAGCAGCCGCCTGACAGGGGGCGTGACCGGGGAGCTGTTTTTT.